The TCR beta chain described here comes from a study of human T cells and chemical hapten exposure. Stated time point: patch test 2, 6 weeks after DPC sensitization. The treatment here: therapeutic diphenylcyclopropenone sensitization with weekly scalp DPC. TCRdb used MiXCR to reprocess the RACE reads, holding one entry per CDR3 protein. This sample has nearly 95,000 distinct CDR3 sequences, with 11% found just once. This CDR3 has 17 amino acids. Unmatched junction bases numbered 14, after V lost 7 bases and J lost 3 bases. Germline V gives CDR1 MNHEY, CDR2 SVGEGT. Findings of the study overall: Expanded TCR sets contained significantly more large CDR3 similarity clusters than controls.

This clonotype appeared many times. Antigen: not known. This chain connects TRBV6-2 or TRBV6-3 to TRBJ2-2; 7 bases are a match to TRBD1. The source is a man aged 40-49 years with alopecia areata. Some clones in this sample may be carry-over from other donors' samples. The source was whole blood, collected in connection with sensitization to the hapten diphenylcyclopropenone (DPC). This CDR3 reads CASKPSGGTSHTGELFF. In nucleotides, the CDR3 is TGTGCCAGCAAGCCCTCAGGGGGAACCTCGCACACCGGGGAGCTGTTTTTT.